Detailed here is one T cell receptor (beta chain). No antigen is known for it. This sample is part of a study of cytomegalovirus exposure and HLA in healthy donors. Across the whole study: From 170 million or so T cells, an earlier analysis saw 110 million or so unique TCR beta sequences. The study, taken as a whole, reports: Links to common viral pathogens appeared, in a later analysis, for several of the most significant clusters. The study listed approximately 160 cytomegalovirus-associated TCR beta chains.

Donors were ostensibly healthy at sampling, although undocumented immune exposures were probable. Per germline, CDR1 SGHRS and CDR2 YFSETQ. The ends lost 0 bases at V and 4 bases at J; junction bases unmatched: 6. The CDR3 covers 17 residues. The study ran its PCR with 60 Vbeta and 13 Jbeta primers. Assay: immunoSEQ multiplex PCR; the TCRdb copy retains only in-frame clones and omits some. The sample lists 200,000 or so clones, roughly 87% seen once, with less than 0.3% in the top ten. The sequence came from a girl younger than two in good health and CMV-seronegative. The chain has TRBV5-1 and TRBJ2-7, with 14 bases identical to TRBD2. Sequences were obtained from PBMCs. For the CDR3, the DNA is TGCGCCAGCAGCTTGGACGGGACTAGCGGGGGTGGGTACGAGCAGTACTTC. This gives the protein CASSLDGTSGGGYEQYF.